The 3 T cell receptor beta chains below come from one sample, sequenced in a study of shared clonotypes between healthy human individuals. CD45RO-negative CD8 cells positively selected for CCR7 made up the naive population, which excluded terminally differentiated effector memory CD45RA+ cells. Produced via immunoSEQ multiplex PCR; TCRdb's table is partial and in-frame only. This table has approximately 650,000 clones, 95% appearing once. Input material: naive CD8+ T cells sorted from blood. The source of these receptors is a young woman in good health.

The rearrangement links TRBV7-8 to TRBJ1-3, with 7 bases aligning to TRBD1. The CDR3 has 17 residues. The ends lost 6 bases at V and 3 bases at J; junction bases unmatched: 14. The V gene's germline CDR1 is SGHVS and CDR2 FQNEAQ. The chain's CDR3 is CASSSSGVTGSGNTIYF. DNA for the CDR3: TGTGCCAGCAGTTCTAGTGGGGTGACAGGGAGTGGAAACACCATATATTTT. Full variable domain (outside the CDR3, taken from reference TRBV7-8 and TRBJ1-3): GAGVSQSPRYKVAKRGQDVALRCDPISGHVSLFWYQQALGQGPEFLTYFQNEAQLDKSGLPSDRFFAERPEGSVSTLKIQRTQQEDSAVYLCASSSSGVTGSGNTIYFGEGSWLTVV.

V and J are TRBV28 and TRBJ2-1, with a tentative D call TRBD2 (6 bases). The V end lost 3 bases, the J end lost 0 bases, and 12 bases lay between the germline ends. Germline CDR1 MDHEN, CDR2 SYDVKM. The CDR3 runs to 16 residues. The CDR3 sequence is CASSFSAGSSYNEQFF. CDR3 DNA sequence: TGTGCCAGCAGTTTTTCAGCGGGTAGCTCCTACAATGAGCAGTTCTTC.

The genes are TRBV28 and TRBJ2-7, with TRBD2 matching over 11 bases. The germline gives CDR1 MDHEN, CDR2 SYDVKM. The CDR3 is 15 residues long. The V gene end was trimmed by 6 bases and the J gene end by 3 bases; junction bases not matched to a gene: 7. The CDR3 nucleotides read TGTGCCAGCAGGCGCAAGACTAGCGGGATCTACGAGCAGTACTTC. Translating gives CASRRKTSGIYEQYF.